Listed here are 25 T cell receptor beta chains from one sample, sequenced in a study of blood T cell repertoires in COVID-19. The method was immunoSEQ multiplex PCR; TCRdb's version includes in-frame clones alone and lacks a portion of them. The sample shows 200,000 or so clones, 80% to 90% of them seen only once. The sequenced sample was PBMCs or T cells enriched from blood (not recorded which). Receptor source: a woman in her 40s with acute COVID-19.

The chain links TRBV5-1 to TRBJ2-7; 9 nucleotides align to TRBD2. Losses at the gene ends were 1 base for V and 5 bases for J; bases not matched to a gene: 7. Germline V lookup: CDR1 SGHRS, CDR2 YFSETQ. This CDR3 is 15 amino acids long. This CDR3 is CASSLQAGGPDEQYF. CDR3 bases: TGCGCCAGCAGCTTGCAGGCGGGAGGGCCCGACGAGCAGTACTTC.

The chain links TRBV7-2 to TRBJ2-5; D unresolved. V was cut by 5 bases and J by 4 bases, with 14 bases left in between. The CDR3 sequence is 14 residues long. The germline CDR1 and CDR2 sequences are SGHTA and FQGNSA. CDR3 protein: CASSDTPGLETQYF. In DNA form, the CDR3 reads TGTGCCAGCAGCGATACCCCGGGTCTAGAGACCCAGTACTTC.

This sequence joins TRBV28 and TRBJ1-2; 10 bases match TRBD1. This CDR3 region has 15 residues. V lost 8 bases to trimming and J lost 4 bases; unmatched junction nucleotides: 10. Per the germline V gene, CDR1 is MDHEN and CDR2 is SYDVKM. This CDR3 is CASQPGTGAPYGYTF. CDR3 nucleotides: TGTGCCAGCCAACCCGGGACAGGGGCACCCTATGGCTACACCTTC.

The chain uses TRBV19 and TRBJ2-2; 7 bases line up with TRBD1. Germline values: CDR1 LNHDA, CDR2 SQIVND (reference sequence). CDR3 length: 17 amino acids. The junction had 17 bases not matched to a gene; V was cut back by 5 bases and J by 8 bases. Here the CDR3 DNA reads TGTGCCAGTAGTGTAAACAGGGGTATCAGCTCCTCTGGGGAGCTGTTTTTT. It codes for CASSVNRGISSSGELFF.

The J gene is TRBJ1-1, the V gene TRBV27; 9 bases map to TRBD1. There are 15 residues in the CDR3. Trimming at V came to 3 bases and at J to 4 bases, leaving 6 bases not matched to a gene. Germline V gene sequence: CDR1 MNHEY, CDR2 SMNVEV (reference sequence). DNA for the CDR3: TGTGCCAGCAGTTTGAACAGGGGGCTTGTCACTGAAGCTTTCTTT. It is translated as CASSLNRGLVTEAFF.

The chain joins TRBV28 to TRBJ2-3, with D possibly being TRBD2 (5 bases). The CDR3 loop spans 18 amino acids. V was trimmed by 6 bases and J by 2 bases, leaving 24 bases between them. Germline loops: CDR1 MDHEN, CDR2 SYDVKM. The CDR3 DNA reads as TGTGCCAGCAGCCCCACTCCTCGGACTGGTGACAACACAGATACGCAGTATTTT. Translated, it gives CASSPTPRTGDNTDTQYF.

This chain uses TRBV10-1 with TRBJ2-3; 8 nucleotides align to TRBD2. This CDR3 is built from 16 residues. Trimming at V came to 2 bases and at J to 4 bases, leaving 8 bases not matched to a gene. The V gene's germline CDR1 is WNHNN and CDR2 SYGVQD (reference sequence). The CDR3 reads CASSEASGSAPDTQYF. The CDR3 DNA reads TGCGCCAGCAGTGAGGCAAGCGGGAGTGCCCCAGATACGCAGTATTTT.

The chain combines TRBV4-3 with TRBJ1-2; 7 bases match TRBD1. The V gene end was trimmed by 1 base and the J gene end by 6 bases; junction bases not matched to a gene: 14. CDR3 length: 17 amino acids. The germline V gene encodes CDR1 LGHNA and CDR2 YSLEER. Here the CDR3 reads CASSQGGAGGFPDGYTF. CDR3 nucleotides: TGCGCCAGCAGCCAAGGGGGGGCAGGGGGTTTTCCCGATGGCTACACCTTC.

The gene calls are TRBV7-3 and TRBJ2-3; 13 bases fit TRBD2. Per germline, CDR1 SGHTA and CDR2 FQGTGA. The CDR3 sequence is 15 residues long. Germline trimming cut 5 bases from V and 5 bases from J; bases unmatched to any gene: 4. CDR3 amino acids: CASSPGLAGRDTQYF. The CDR3 DNA sequence: TGTGCCAGCAGCCCGGGACTAGCGGGACGAGATACGCAGTATTTT.

This rearrangement joins TRBV19 to TRBJ1-4; TRBD1 agrees at 7 bases. CDR1 LNHDA and CDR2 SQIVND come from the germline V gene (reference sequence). The CDR3 is made up of 16 amino acids. The trim removed 4 bases at V and 4 bases at J, leaving 9 bases unmatched. CDR3 nucleotides: TGTGCCAGTAGTAGGTCTTTGGGACAGCGTAATGAAAAACTGTTTTTT. This encodes CASSRSLGQRNEKLFF.

The chain combines TRBV5-1 with TRBJ2-5; 7 bases map to TRBD2. The CDR3 extends over 15 amino acids. CDR1 SGHRS and CDR2 YFSETQ come from the germline V gene. V lost 3 bases to trimming and J lost 4 bases; unmatched junction nucleotides: 9. CDR3 in amino acids: CASSWQGREGETQYF. The CDR3 nucleotides are TGCGCCAGCAGCTGGCAAGGGAGGGAAGGAGAGACCCAGTACTTC.

The rearrangement joins TRBV15 to TRBJ1-5, with TRBD1 as a possible D gene (5 bases). The CDR3 has 15 residues. The ends were cut back, 3 bases at V and 5 bases at J, with 14 bases in the middle. In germline, CDR1 is LNHNV, CDR2 YYDKDF (reference sequence). In DNA, the CDR3 is TGTGCCACCAGCAGCACGACAGCCTCACATCAGCCCCAGCATTTT. Amino acids: CATSSTTASHQPQHF.

The J gene is TRBJ1-5, the V gene TRBV11-2, with a possible D match to TRBD1 (5 bases). The CDR3 extends over 17 amino acids. Trimming removed 2 bases from V and 0 bases from J, with 14 bases in between. CDR1 is SGHAT, CDR2 FQNNGV, per germline. In DNA, the CDR3 is TGTGCCAGCAGCTTATCCCTGACAGTAAATAGCAATCAGCCCCAGCATTTT. This sequence encodes CASSLSLTVNSNQPQHF.

This clone was seen a single time. This rearrangement joins TRBV7-2 to TRBJ2-3; D possibly corresponds to TRBD2 (5 bases). The CDR3 is 15 residues long. Trimming left V 0 bases short and J 2 bases short, with 9 bases between. Germline V gene sequence: CDR1 SGHTA, CDR2 FQGNSA. CDR3 loop: CASSLASGITDTQYF. The CDR3 DNA reads as TGTGCCAGCAGCTTAGCTTCCGGGATCACAGATACGCAGTATTTT.

This clone came up once. V and J are TRBV2 and TRBJ1-5; perhaps TRBD1 as D (5 bases). Trimming removed 8 bases at V and 7 bases at J, with 12 bases between. Germline values: CDR1 SNHLY, CDR2 FYNNEI. The CDR3 loop spans 12 amino acids. Here the CDR3 reads CASGQGGQPQHF. The CDR3 DNA sequence: TGTGCCAGCGGGCAGGGAGGGCAGCCCCAGCATTTT. Full variable domain (outside the CDR3, taken from reference TRBV2 and TRBJ1-5): EPEVTQTPSHQVTQMGQEVILRCVPISNHLYFYWYRQILGQKVEFLVSFYNNEISEKSEIFDDQFSVERPDGSNFTLKIRSTKLEDSAMYFCASGQGGQPQHFGDGTRLSIL.

The rearrangement uses TRBV6-5 and TRBJ2-1; possible D gene TRBD1, 5 bases. This CDR3 contains 14 residues. Germline V gene sequence: CDR1 MNHEY, CDR2 SVGAGI. Between the trimmed V and J ends, which lost 4 bases and 8 bases, there was a span of 15 bases. The CDR3 sequence: CASSSRTRRDEQFF. The CDR3 DNA sequence: TGTGCCAGCAGTTCTAGGACACGAAGGGATGAGCAGTTCTTC.

The V call is TRBV3-1 (or the pseudogene TRBV3-2), the J call TRBJ1-1, with D perhaps matching TRBD1 (5 bases). The CDR3 consists of 14 residues. CDR1 is LGHDT, CDR2 YNNKEL, per germline (reference sequence). V gave up 4 bases and J gave up 5 bases, with 14 bases separating them. The CDR3 is CASSPRGLRTEAFF. DNA for the CDR3: TGTGCCAGCAGCCCAAGGGGCCTACGGACTGAAGCTTTCTTT.

V usage is TRBV27 and J usage is TRBJ2-1; TRBD2 aligns across 7 bases. Germline trimming cut 6 bases from V and 9 bases from J; bases unmatched to any gene: 26. This CDR3 region has 19 residues. In germline, CDR1 is MNHEY, CDR2 SMNVEV (reference sequence). In nucleotides, the CDR3 is TGTGCCAGCAGCACGAGTTATGGGACTGCGGGAGAGGGGCCCACTGAGCAGTTCTTC. This translates into CASSTSYGTAGEGPTEQFF.

The chain employs TRBV7-8 and TRBJ1-5, with 7 nucleotides matching TRBD1. This CDR3 spans 15 amino acids. After removal of 5 bases from V and 10 bases from J, the junction contained 14 bases not matched to a gene. CDR1 is SGHVS and CDR2 is FQNEAQ in the germline V gene. Here the CDR3 DNA reads TGTGCCAGCAGCCCTCAGGGGGTCAGGGGCTCACCCCAGCATTTT. Translation: CASSPQGVRGSPQHF.

In DNA, the CDR3 is TGTGCCAGCAGCCGCTCCCCTCGGGGGACGGACACTGAAGCTTTCTTT. Its protein product is CASSRSPRGTDTEAFF. The chain links TRBV9 to TRBJ1-1, with D possibly TRBD1 on 5 matching bases. CDR3 size: 16 residues. The germline CDR1 and CDR2 sequences are SGDLS and YYNGEE. Trimming took 4 bases from V and 3 from J, leaving 19 bases between them.

J is TRBJ2-3 and V is TRBV9; the match to TRBD2 covers 9 bases. The CDR3 has 16 amino acids. V gave up 2 bases and J gave up 0 bases; unmatched junction bases: 4. In germline, CDR1 is SGDLS, CDR2 YYNGEE. CDR3 DNA: TGTGCCAGCAGCGTCCCGACTAGCGGTAGCACAGATACGCAGTATTTT. Amino acid sequence: CASSVPTSGSTDTQYF.

The rearrangement joins TRBV27 to TRBJ2-5; TRBD2 might be the D (6 bases). In germline, CDR1 is MNHEY, CDR2 SMNVEV (reference sequence). This CDR3 is 15 amino acids long. V lost 3 bases, J lost 2 bases, and 13 bases lay in between. The CDR3 DNA sequence: TGTGCCAGCAGTTTCTTCGGGACTTCTCAAGAGACCCAGTACTTC. Amino acids: CASSFFGTSQETQYF.

This clone appeared once. The sample contains more than one DNA sequence encoding this CDR3. The chain recombines TRBV28 with TRBJ1-5, with no clear D. The germline V and J ends were trimmed by 11 bases and 0 bases, with 5 bases remaining between them. CDR3 size: 11 residues. Germline V gene data show CDR1 as MDHEN and CDR2 as SYDVKM. CDR3 bases: TGTGCCTCCTATAGCAATCAGCCCCAGCATTTT. Its protein is CASYSNQPQHF.

J is TRBJ1-2 and V is TRBV19; D is uncertain. The V end lost 2 bases, the J end lost 4 bases, and 17 bases lay between the germline ends. This CDR3 comprises 16 residues. CDR1 LNHDA and CDR2 SQIVND come from the germline V gene (reference sequence). CDR3 nucleotide sequence: TGTGCCAGTAGTATAAAGTTAGCGGGGAGTGGCTATGGCTACACCTTC. It codes for CASSIKLAGSGYGYTF.

The chain has TRBV11-2 and TRBJ1-2; 7 nucleotides match TRBD1. After removal of 4 bases from V and 3 bases from J, the junction contained 8 bases not matched to a gene. This CDR3 region has 15 residues. Germline V gene data show CDR1 as SGHAT and CDR2 as FQNNGV. CDR3 residues: CASSSSTGSDYGYTF. CDR3 DNA sequence: TGTGCCAGCAGCTCCTCGACAGGGAGTGACTATGGCTACACCTTC.